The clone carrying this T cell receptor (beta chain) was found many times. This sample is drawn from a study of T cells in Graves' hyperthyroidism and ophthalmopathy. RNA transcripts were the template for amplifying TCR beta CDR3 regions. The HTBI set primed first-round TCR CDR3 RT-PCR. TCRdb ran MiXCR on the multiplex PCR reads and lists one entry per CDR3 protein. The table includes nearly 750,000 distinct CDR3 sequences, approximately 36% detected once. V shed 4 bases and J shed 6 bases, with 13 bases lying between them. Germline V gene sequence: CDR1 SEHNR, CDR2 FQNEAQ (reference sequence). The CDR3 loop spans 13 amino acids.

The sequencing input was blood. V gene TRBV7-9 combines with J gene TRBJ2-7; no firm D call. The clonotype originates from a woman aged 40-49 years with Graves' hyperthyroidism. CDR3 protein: CASSSPPESEQYF. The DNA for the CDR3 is TGTGCCAGCAGCTCACCCCCCGAGTCCGAGCAGTACTTC.